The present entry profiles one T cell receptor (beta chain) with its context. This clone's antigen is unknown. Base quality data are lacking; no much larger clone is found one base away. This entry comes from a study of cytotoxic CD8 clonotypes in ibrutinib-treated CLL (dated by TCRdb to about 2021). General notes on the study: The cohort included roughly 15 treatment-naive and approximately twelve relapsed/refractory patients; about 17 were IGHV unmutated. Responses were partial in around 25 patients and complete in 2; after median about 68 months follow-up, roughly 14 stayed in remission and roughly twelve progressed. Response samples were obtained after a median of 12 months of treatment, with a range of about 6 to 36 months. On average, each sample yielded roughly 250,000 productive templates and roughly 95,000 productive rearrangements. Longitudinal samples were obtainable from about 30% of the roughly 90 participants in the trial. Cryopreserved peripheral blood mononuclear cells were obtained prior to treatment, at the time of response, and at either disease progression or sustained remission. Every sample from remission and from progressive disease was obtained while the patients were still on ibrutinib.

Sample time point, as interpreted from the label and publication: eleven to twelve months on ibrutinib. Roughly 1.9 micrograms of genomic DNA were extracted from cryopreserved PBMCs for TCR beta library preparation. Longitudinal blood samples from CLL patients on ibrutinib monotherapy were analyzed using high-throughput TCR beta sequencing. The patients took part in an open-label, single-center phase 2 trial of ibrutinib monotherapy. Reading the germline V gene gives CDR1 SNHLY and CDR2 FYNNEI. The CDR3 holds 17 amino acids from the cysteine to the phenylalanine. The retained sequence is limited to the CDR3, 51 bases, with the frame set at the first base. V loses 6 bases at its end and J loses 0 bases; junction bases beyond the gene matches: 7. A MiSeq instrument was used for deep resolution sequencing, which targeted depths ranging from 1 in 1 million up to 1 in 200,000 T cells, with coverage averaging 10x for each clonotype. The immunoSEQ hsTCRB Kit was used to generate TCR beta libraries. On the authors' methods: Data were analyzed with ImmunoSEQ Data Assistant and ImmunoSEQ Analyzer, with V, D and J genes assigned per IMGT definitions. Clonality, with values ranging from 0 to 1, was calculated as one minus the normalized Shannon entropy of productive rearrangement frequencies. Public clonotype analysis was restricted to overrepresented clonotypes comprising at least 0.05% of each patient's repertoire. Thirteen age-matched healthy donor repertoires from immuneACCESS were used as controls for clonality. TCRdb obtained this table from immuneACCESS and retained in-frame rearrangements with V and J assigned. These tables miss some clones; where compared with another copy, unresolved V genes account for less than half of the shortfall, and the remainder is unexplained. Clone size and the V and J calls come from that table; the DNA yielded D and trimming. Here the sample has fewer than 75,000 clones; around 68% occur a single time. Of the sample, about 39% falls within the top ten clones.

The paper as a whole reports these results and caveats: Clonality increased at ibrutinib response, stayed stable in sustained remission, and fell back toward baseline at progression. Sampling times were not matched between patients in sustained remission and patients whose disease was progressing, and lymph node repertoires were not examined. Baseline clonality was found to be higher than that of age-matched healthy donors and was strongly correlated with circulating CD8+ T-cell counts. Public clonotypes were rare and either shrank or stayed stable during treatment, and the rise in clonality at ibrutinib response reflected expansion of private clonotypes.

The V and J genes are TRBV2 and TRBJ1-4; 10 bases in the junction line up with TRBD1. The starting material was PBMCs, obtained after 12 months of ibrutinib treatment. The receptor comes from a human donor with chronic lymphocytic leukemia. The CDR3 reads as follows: CASSKGTGAATNEKLFF. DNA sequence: TGTGCCAGCAGCAAAGGGACAGGGGCAGCAACTAATGAAAAACTGTTTTTT.